This T cell receptor beta chain was profiled in a study of blood T cell repertoires in COVID-19. As for the study in general: PBMCs, B-cell-depleted T cells, or T cells were the source of the cDNA or gDNA that made up the material.

This CDR3 has 13 amino acids. Trimming left V 2 bases short and J 1 base short, with 5 bases between. The germline gives CDR1 SGHVS, CDR2 FQNEAQ. Assay used: immunoSEQ multiplex PCR; TCRdb lists only in-frame clones, some missing. The sample contains about 300,000 clones, 89% of which appear only once. Those enrolled in Seattle joined during active infection and were followed longitudinally afterward. The sequencing input was peripheral blood. This sequence joins TRBV7-8 and TRBJ1-1; D not certain. The receptor comes from a woman aged 25 to 45 with COVID-19, enrolled during active disease. DNA for the CDR3: TGTGCCAGCAGCTTATTCGGGAACACTGAAGCTTTCTTT. Residues: CASSLFGNTEAFF.